Sequencing of this TCR beta chain was carried out in a study of blood T cell repertoires in COVID-19. Original methodology: Amplification with reference gene primers provided the estimates of nucleated cell counts. Sequencing was performed with immunoSEQ multiplex PCR; in TCRdb, only in-frame clones are kept and a portion is missing. V and J calls and clone size follow that table, whereas D and trimming were derived from the DNA. The repertoire holds roughly 190,000 clones, with roughly 76% as singletons. The CDR3 extends over 10 amino acids. The V gene's germline CDR1 is SQVTM and CDR2 ANQGSEA. V was trimmed by 0 bases and J by 12 bases, leaving 6 bases between them.

Material for sequencing was peripheral blood. The chain links TRBV29-1 to TRBJ2-1; D is possibly TRBD2 (5 bases). This TCR derives from a middle-aged woman with COVID-19, enrolled during active disease. The CDR3: CSVEEDWQFF. CDR3 sequence (DNA): TGCAGCGTTGAAGAGGACTGGCAGTTCTTC.